A single sample gave rise to the 20 T cell receptor beta chains below, sequenced in a study of blood T cell repertoires in COVID-19. Clones were sequenced by immunoSEQ multiplex PCR, and TCRdb holds only the in-frame ones, with some missing. This table holds about 480,000 clones, roughly 91% found once. The source material was peripheral blood. All receptors derive from a woman aged 25 to 45 with acute or convalescent COVID-19.

The chain employs TRBV18 and TRBJ1-3; D not certain. The CDR3 is 16 amino acids. Trimming pared 1 base from V and 7 bases from J, leaving 17 bases between. Germline values: CDR1 KGHSH, CDR2 LQKENI. The CDR3, as DNA: TGTGCCAGCTCACCACGTCTCCCGACAAGTGGCAACACCATATATTTT. Its protein is CASSPRLPTSGNTIYF.

The table lists this clone with a few counts. The chain has TRBV2 and TRBJ2-5; a weak D match, TRBD1 (6 bases). CDR1 is SNHLY and CDR2 is FYNNEI in the germline V gene. The V end was cut by 7 bases, the J end by 5 bases, with 11 bases between. CDR3 length: 12 amino acids. CDR3 DNA: TGTGCCAGCAAGCAGGGGATTGAGACCCAGTACTTC. Its protein product is CASKQGIETQYF.

This chain joins TRBV5-4 and TRBJ2-3, with 7 bases aligning to TRBD2. Germline loops: CDR1 SGHNT, CDR2 YYREEE (reference sequence). V lost 5 bases, J lost 7 bases, and 13 bases stayed unmatched. This CDR3 region has 15 residues. This CDR3 reads CASRDPGGFLNTQYF. The CDR3 DNA follows: TGTGCCAGCAGGGATCCCGGGGGGTTTTTGAATACGCAGTATTTT.

The genes are TRBV7-9 and TRBJ2-3; D might be TRBD1 (5 bases). The V end lost 6 bases, the J end lost 0 bases, and 19 bases lay between the germline ends. The CDR3 spans 17 residues. CDR1 and CDR2 from the germline V gene are SEHNR and FQNEAQ (reference sequence). CDR3 nucleotide sequence: TGTGCCAGCAGTTACCTTGAGCGACAGAGGAGCACAGATACGCAGTATTTT. Its translation is CASSYLERQRSTDTQYF.

The chain joins TRBV24-1 to TRBJ2-5; D gene unclear. CDR1 and CDR2 from the germline V gene are KGHDR and SFDVKD. The CDR3 loop spans 13 amino acids. V was pared by 1 base and J by 1 base, with 3 bases between. The CDR3 sequence is CATSDFSQETQYF. For the CDR3, the DNA is TGTGCCACCAGTGATTTCTCCCAAGAGACCCAGTACTTC.

The chain combines TRBV4-1 with TRBJ1-1; 7 bases are shared with TRBD1. Germline CDR1 MGHRA, CDR2 YSYEKL. V trimming: 3 bases; J trimming: 1 base; junction bases outside the gene matches: 8. This CDR3 region has 16 residues. The CDR3 DNA sequence: TGCGCCAGCAGCCACAGACAGGGTCGGACGAACACTGAAGCTTTCTTT. This codes for CASSHRQGRTNTEAFF.

This clone was picked up one time. The gene calls are TRBV6-4 and TRBJ2-5, with 9 positions matching TRBD1. Trimming removed 7 bases from V and 5 bases from J; junction bases left unmatched: 8. There are 14 residues in the CDR3. From germline, CDR1 is MRHNA and CDR2 SNTAGT. CDR3 bases: TGTGCCAGCATCCGGGACAGGGTTGACGAGACCCAGTACTTC. It specifies CASIRDRVDETQYF.

The rearrangement links TRBV6-1 to TRBJ1-1; TRBD1 is a possible D gene (6 bases). Germline V CDR1 and CDR2: MNHNS, SASEGT. V lost 1 base, J lost 5 bases, and 11 bases lay in between. This CDR3 region has 14 residues. The CDR3 protein is CASSEDWGLTEAFF. As DNA, the CDR3 is TGTGCCAGCAGTGAAGACTGGGGGCTTACTGAAGCTTTCTTT.

V and J are TRBV13 and TRBJ2-3; a weak D match, TRBD1 (6 bases). The V gene's germline CDR1 is PRHDT and CDR2 FYEKMQ (reference sequence). This CDR3 has 15 amino acids. Trimming removed 4 bases at V and 0 bases at J, with 11 bases between. The DNA for the CDR3 is TGTGCCAGCAGCTCCGGACAGAAAAGCACAGATACGCAGTATTTT. Protein: CASSSGQKSTDTQYF.

The chain employs TRBV10-1 and TRBJ2-7, with no clear D. There are 13 residues in the CDR3. Per the germline V gene, CDR1 is WNHNN and CDR2 is SYGVQD (reference sequence). Trimming removed 6 bases from V and 2 bases from J, with 11 bases in between. CDR3: CASRLRSPYEQYF. CDR3 DNA: TGCGCCAGCAGGCTGAGGAGCCCCTACGAGCAGTACTTC.

The chain links TRBV29-1 to TRBJ2-7, with a weak D call TRBD1 (5 bases). The CDR3 has 12 residues. CDR1 is SQVTM and CDR2 is ANQGSEA in the germline V gene. V dropped 6 bases and J dropped 5 bases, with 14 bases sitting between them. The CDR3 DNA follows: TGCAGCGTGGGATACAGGAACAACGAGCAGTACTTC. It specifies CSVGYRNNEQYF.

The chain recombines TRBV19 with TRBJ1-4, with 10 bases fitting TRBD1. Germline V gives CDR1 LNHDA, CDR2 SQIVND (reference sequence). This CDR3 comprises 15 residues. V shed 4 bases and J 6 bases; nucleotides not matched to a gene: 5. The CDR3 DNA follows: TGTGCCAGTAGTAGGTCCGGACAGGGGGATGAAAAACTGTTTTTT. This translates into CASSRSGQGDEKLFF.

This rearrangement joins TRBV11-1 to TRBJ2-5; maybe TRBD1 (6 bases). V dropped 5 bases and J dropped 0 bases, with 10 bases sitting between them. Germline CDR1 and CDR2: SGHAT and FQDESV (reference sequence). This CDR3 has 14 residues. CDR3 amino acids: CASSIGTNQETQYF. CDR3 nucleotide sequence: TGTGCCAGCAGCATCGGGACAAACCAAGAGACCCAGTACTTC.

About this clone itself: Other DNA variants within this sample encode the same CDR3. The gene calls are TRBV2 and TRBJ1-3; D unclear. Germline V gene data show CDR1 as SNHLY and CDR2 as FYNNEI. The CDR3 loop spans 14 amino acids. Trimming took 1 base from V and 2 from J, leaving 6 bases between them. CDR3 protein: CASSEGGAGNTIYF. The CDR3 bases are TGTGCCAGCAGTGAAGGGGGAGCTGGAAACACCATATATTTT.

The genes are TRBV6-5 and TRBJ2-7; D unclear. This CDR3 contains 13 residues. Germline V gives CDR1 MNHEY, CDR2 SVGAGI. Trimming pared 2 bases from V and 4 bases from J, leaving 9 bases between. The DNA of the CDR3 is TGTGCCAGCAGTTACAATCCCGGTTACGAGCAGTACTTC. This sequence encodes CASSYNPGYEQYF.

Points on this clone: Germline and junction disagree at one end, which may indicate a read error. This chain connects TRBV4-1 to TRBJ1-2; D remains unclear. This CDR3 region has 12 residues. CDR1 and CDR2 from the germline V gene are MGHRA and YSYEKL. The CDR3 sequence is CASAPVPGYPSF. CDR3 nucleotides: TGCGCCAGCGCGCCCGTTCCAGGATACCCTTCCTTC.

The V gene is TRBV3-1 (or the pseudogene TRBV3-2), the J gene TRBJ2-7; 10 bases are shared with TRBD1. The V and J ends lost 4 bases and 9 bases, in that order; junction bases with no gene match: 9. The V gene's germline CDR1 is LGHDT and CDR2 YNNKEL (reference sequence). This CDR3 is built from 14 residues. CDR3 nucleotide sequence: TGTGCCAGCAGCCGGGGGACAGGGGAGCGGGGGCAGTACTTC. Translating it yields CASSRGTGERGQYF.

The rearrangement links TRBV9 to TRBJ2-3; D is possibly TRBD1 (8 bases). CDR1 is SGDLS and CDR2 is YYNGEE in the germline V gene. Trimming removed 0 bases at V and 6 bases at J, with 14 bases between. The CDR3 totals 15 residues. CDR3 region: CASSVVDRGGDTQYF. Here the CDR3 DNA reads TGTGCCAGCAGCGTAGTTGACAGGGGAGGGGATACGCAGTATTTT.

The chain recombines TRBV6-5 with TRBJ2-7; 8 nucleotides align to TRBD1. CDR1 and CDR2 from the germline V gene are MNHEY and SVGAGI. The CDR3 sequence is 14 residues long. Trimming cost V 6 bases and J 3 bases; bases outside gene matches: 7. The DNA of the CDR3 is TGTGCCAGCAGGGATCAGGGGGCAAGCTACGAGCAGTACTTC. Translation: CASRDQGASYEQYF.

The V gene is TRBV7-8, the J gene TRBJ2-3, with a possible D match to TRBD2 (5 bases). This CDR3 contains 14 residues. From germline, CDR1 is SGHVS and CDR2 FQNEAQ. V lost 1 base, J lost 4 bases, and 9 bases lay in between. For the CDR3, the DNA is TGTGCCAGCAGCTTAGTCCGGGGTCCAGATACGCAGTATTTT. Protein: CASSLVRGPDTQYF.